What follows are 29 T cell receptor beta chains derived from one specimen sequenced in a study of cytomegalovirus exposure and HLA in healthy donors. The primer mix had 60 Vbeta and 13 Jbeta primers. TCRdb's table, derived via immunoSEQ multiplex PCR, lists solely in-frame clones and lacks some. In all, the sample yields 100,000 to 150,000 clones. The specimen sequenced was PBMCs. These receptors all come from a man aged 40-49 years in good health and CMV-seronegative.

For this clone: Relative to the germline gene, one junction end is altered; a read error may explain this. The chain joins TRBV5-1 to TRBJ2-2, with 7 bases matching TRBD2. Germline V gene data show CDR1 as SGHRS and CDR2 as YFSETQ. The CDR3 runs to 17 residues. CDR3 region: CASSLGVTSPKTGELFF. The CDR3 bases are TGCGCCAGCAGCTTGGGTGTGACTAGCCCGAAGACCGGGGAGCTGTTTTTT.

The genes are TRBV2 and TRBJ2-7; 7 positions agree with TRBD1. Losses at the gene ends were 6 bases for V and 1 base for J; bases not matched to a gene: 3. The CDR3 has 13 residues. The germline gives CDR1 SNHLY, CDR2 FYNNEI. CDR3 coding DNA: TGTGCCAGCAGCGTACAGGGGTCCTACGAGCAGTACTTC. The encoded protein is CASSVQGSYEQYF.

V is TRBV6-1 and J is TRBJ2-7; D is possibly TRBD2 (5 bases). There are 13 residues in the CDR3. With 0 bases removed from V and 6 bases from J, the gap between germline ends came to 9 bases. Germline V CDR1 and CDR2: MNHNS, SASEGT. The CDR3 reads CASSEAPGGEQYF. The CDR3, as DNA: TGTGCCAGCAGTGAAGCTCCCGGAGGCGAGCAGTACTTC.

The genes are TRBV7-9 and TRBJ1-2; 7 bases agree with TRBD1. Trimming took 5 bases from V and 0 from J; bases not matched to a gene: 6. This CDR3 has 15 residues. From germline, CDR1 is SEHNR and CDR2 FQNEAQ (reference sequence). CDR3 sequence (DNA): TGTGCCAGCAGCACCGACAGGGAGGCTAACTATGGCTACACCTTC. This codes for CASSTDREANYGYTF.

The V call is TRBV2, the J call TRBJ2-5; D possibly corresponds to TRBD1 (5 bases). The germline V and J ends were trimmed by 6 bases and 1 base, with 15 bases remaining between them. The CDR3 totals 15 residues. CDR1 is SNHLY and CDR2 is FYNNEI in the germline V gene. The CDR3 nucleotides read TGTGCCAGCAGACCTTTTATTGGGGCCCAAGAGACCCAGTACTTC. This sequence encodes CASRPFIGAQETQYF.

The gene calls are TRBV9 and TRBJ2-7, with a tentative D call TRBD2 (6 bases). CDR3 length: 13 residues. The V gene lost 3 bases and the J gene lost 4 bases, with 11 bases spanning the gap. CDR1 and CDR2 from the germline V gene are SGDLS and YYNGEE. The CDR3 DNA is TGTGCCAGCAGCGCGTCCGGGGGATACGAGCAGTACTTC. It translates to CASSASGGYEQYF.

The chain combines TRBV7-9 with TRBJ2-7; D perhaps matches TRBD2 (6 bases). V lost 4 bases to trimming and J lost 3 bases, with 16 bases between them. CDR3 length: 15 amino acids. The germline CDR1 and CDR2 sequences are SEHNR and FQNEAQ (reference sequence). The CDR3 DNA sequence: TGTGCCAGCAGCTCGGTGGGGGGAGGAGGCTACGAGCAGTACTTC. It codes for CASSSVGGGGYEQYF.

The chain combines TRBV19 with TRBJ1-1, with D tentatively TRBD1 (5 bases). Germline V gene sequence: CDR1 LNHDA, CDR2 SQIVND (reference sequence). Trimming removed 5 bases from V and 1 base from J, with 8 bases in between. The CDR3 is made up of 13 amino acids. The CDR3 sequence is CASSHTGNTEAFF. For the CDR3, the DNA is TGTGCCAGTAGTCATACAGGGAACACTGAAGCTTTCTTT.

The V gene is TRBV2, the J gene TRBJ1-1; no clear D gene. The V gene's germline CDR1 is SNHLY and CDR2 FYNNEI. The V end lost 5 bases, the J end lost 5 bases, and 12 bases lay between the germline ends. CDR3 length: 13 amino acids. The CDR3 region has the DNA TGTGCCAGCAGTATCGCAGGCGGGACTGAAGCTTTCTTT. The encoded protein is CASSIAGGTEAFF.

CDR3: CAWSWGGSEKLFF. DNA for the CDR3: TGTGCCTGGAGTTGGGGGGGCAGTGAAAAACTGTTTTTT. The J gene is TRBJ1-4, the V gene TRBV30, with a weak D call TRBD1 (6 bases). Trimming stripped 2 bases from V and 7 bases from J, with 11 bases between. Germline V CDR1 and CDR2: GTSNPN, SVGIG (reference sequence). CDR3 length equals 13 residues.

On this clone: Its ends do not fully match the called genes, so a read error is possible. The rearrangement links TRBV7-7 to TRBJ1-3, with 7 bases fitting TRBD1. The V gene's germline CDR1 is SSHAT and CDR2 FNYEAQ (reference sequence). This CDR3 is 14 amino acids long. The CDR3 is CASSPGGSGNTIYF. CDR3 coding DNA: TGTGCTAGCAGCCCAGGGGGCTCTGGAAACACCATATATTTT.

This chain links TRBV18 with TRBJ2-3; TRBD1 agrees at 10 bases. With V trimmed by 1 base and J by 12 bases, 4 bases remained unmatched. Germline CDR1 and CDR2: KGHSH and LQKENI. The CDR3 is made up of 13 amino acids. In DNA, the CDR3 is TGTGCCAGCTCACCACAGGGACAGGGGAATCAGTATTTT. It specifies CASSPQGQGNQYF. The whole variable domain, remainder taken from reference TRBV18 and TRBJ2-3, is NAGVMQNPRHLVRRRGQEARLRCSPMKGHSHVYWYRQLPEEGLKFMVYLQKENIIDESGMPKERFSAEFPKEGPSILRIQQVVRGDSAAYFCASSPQGQGNQYFGPGTRLTVL.

The gene calls are TRBV4-2 and TRBJ2-3, with 7 bases fitting TRBD2. The CDR3 has 14 amino acids. Germline V gene data show CDR1 as LGHNA and CDR2 as YNFKEQ. V dropped 7 bases and J dropped 3; count of bases not matched to a gene: 7. CDR3 amino acids: CASNSAGDTDTQYF. The DNA of the CDR3 is TGTGCCAGCAATTCGGCGGGAGATACAGATACGCAGTATTTT.

The V gene is TRBV5-1, the J gene TRBJ2-5, with TRBD2 matching 8 bases. CDR3 length: 15 amino acids. Trimming cost V 2 bases and J 1 base; bases outside gene matches: 4. CDR1 is SGHRS, CDR2 YFSETQ, per germline. The chain's CDR3 is CASSFSSGSQETQYF. CDR3 nucleotide sequence: TGCGCCAGCAGCTTCTCTAGCGGGTCCCAAGAGACCCAGTACTTC.

V and J are TRBV10-3 and TRBJ2-2; 11 bases map to TRBD2. V shed 6 bases and J 4 bases; nucleotides not matched to a gene: 19. CDR3 length equals 20 residues. Germline V lookup: CDR1 ENHRY, CDR2 SYGVKD. The CDR3 loop reads CAIRPTSGGKPQQPTGELFF. The CDR3 DNA is TGTGCCATCAGGCCCACTAGCGGGGGAAAGCCCCAGCAACCCACCGGGGAGCTGTTTTTT.

J is TRBJ1-4 and V is TRBV10-3; 11 nucleotides line up with TRBD1. This CDR3 comprises 13 residues. Germline V gives CDR1 ENHRY, CDR2 SYGVKD. V shed 10 bases, J shed 11 bases, and the junction held 9 bases outside the gene matches. The DNA for the CDR3 is TGTGCCACCAACCCGGGACAGGGGGAGAAACTGTTTTTT. It specifies CATNPGQGEKLFF.

This rearrangement joins TRBV4-1 to TRBJ2-5; 10 bases are a match to TRBD2. The CDR3 has 16 amino acids. The ends lost 4 bases at V and 4 bases at J; junction bases unmatched: 9. Per germline, CDR1 MGHRA and CDR2 YSYEKL. The CDR3 loop reads CASSLGAGGVGETQYF. The CDR3 DNA reads as TGCGCCAGCAGCCTAGGAGCGGGAGGGGTCGGAGAGACCCAGTACTTC.

As for this clone: Different DNA sequences within this sample yield the same CDR3. The chain combines TRBV7-9 with TRBJ2-2; D gene unclear. V was cut by 5 bases and J by 8 bases, with 9 bases left in between. This CDR3 is 12 amino acids long. In germline, CDR1 is SEHNR, CDR2 FQNEAQ (reference sequence). This CDR3 is CASSLVSGELFF. The CDR3 DNA is TGTGCCAGCAGCCTTGTATCGGGGGAGCTGTTTTTT.

The V gene is TRBV11-2, the J gene TRBJ2-3, with a weak D call TRBD2 (6 bases). Trimming removed 1 base from V and 1 base from J, with 9 bases in between. CDR1 and CDR2 from the germline V gene are SGHAT and FQNNGV. The CDR3 length is 15 residues. CDR3 in DNA: TGTGCCAGCAGCTTAGCGGGAGTAGGCACAGATACGCAGTATTTT. This translates into CASSLAGVGTDTQYF.

The CDR3 region has the DNA TGTGCCAGCAGCGGGACAGGCCCCAATCAGCCCCAGCATTTT. Protein sequence: CASSGTGPNQPQHF. The chain combines TRBV6-6 with TRBJ1-5; 8 bases line up with TRBD1. This CDR3 has 14 amino acids. CDR1 is MNHNY, CDR2 SVGAGI, per germline (reference sequence). V dropped 6 bases and J dropped 3; count of bases not matched to a gene: 4.

The CDR3 sequence: CASTSGPVVAYNEQFF. In DNA, the CDR3 is TGTGCCAGCACCTCAGGCCCGGTCGTCGCCTACAATGAGCAGTTCTTC. V gene TRBV6-4 combines with J gene TRBJ2-1; D is ambiguous. With 7 bases removed from V and 2 bases from J, the gap between germline ends came to 18 bases. The CDR3 is made up of 16 amino acids. Per the germline V gene, CDR1 is MRHNA and CDR2 is SNTAGT.

The chain uses TRBV11-3 and TRBJ1-2; 10 bases align to TRBD1. V shed 5 bases and J 2 bases; nucleotides not matched to a gene: 8. Looked up from germline, CDR1 is SGHNT and CDR2 is YENEEA. The CDR3 totals 16 residues. The CDR3 spells CASSPGGGQGNYGYTF. The CDR3 nucleotides read TGTGCCAGCAGCCCAGGAGGGGGACAGGGGAACTATGGCTACACCTTC.

The rearrangement uses TRBV30 and TRBJ1-5, with D hard to call. Trimming removed 0 bases at V and 8 bases at J, with 11 bases between. Germline values: CDR1 GTSNPN, CDR2 SVGIG (reference sequence). The CDR3 length is 13 residues. The DNA of the CDR3 is TGTGCCTGGAGTGTAAGTCCCAGCGAGCCCCAGCATTTT. Translated, it gives CAWSVSPSEPQHF.

This sequence joins TRBV6-5 and TRBJ1-3, with 7 bases identical to TRBD1. Germline V gene data show CDR1 as MNHEY and CDR2 as SVGAGI. The J segment lost 4 bases and the V segment lost 2 bases, leaving 5 bases of the junction unmatched. The CDR3 runs to 15 residues. CDR3 nucleotides: TGTGCCAGCAGTTACGACAGGGCTGGCGGAAACACCATATATTTT. Translated: CASSYDRAGGNTIYF.

The chain joins TRBV29-1 to TRBJ2-6; TRBD1 aligns across 12 bases. Per the germline V gene, CDR1 is SQVTM and CDR2 is ANQGSEA. V dropped 5 bases and J dropped 4; count of bases not matched to a gene: 6. This CDR3 contains 16 residues. The CDR3 DNA reads as TGCAGCGTTTGGGGACAGGGGGCGCGCGGGGCCAACGTCCTGACTTTC. Translating gives CSVWGQGARGANVLTF.

J is TRBJ1-3 and V is TRBV30; a weak D match, TRBD1 (5 bases). V lost 0 bases and J lost 7, with 13 bases in between. The CDR3 covers 14 residues. The germline gives CDR1 GTSNPN, CDR2 SVGIG (reference sequence). CDR3 nucleotide sequence: TGTGCCTGGAGTGTACTCCCAAAGGGGAACACCATATATTTT. This translates into CAWSVLPKGNTIYF.

The chain has TRBV30 and TRBJ2-1, with D maybe TRBD1 (5 bases). This CDR3 spans 16 amino acids. Germline loops: CDR1 GTSNPN, CDR2 SVGIG (reference sequence). With 2 bases removed from V and 2 bases from J, the gap between germline ends came to 16 bases. CDR3: CAWSPSTRAPYNEQFF. The DNA of the CDR3 is TGTGCCTGGAGTCCCTCGACCAGGGCACCCTACAATGAGCAGTTCTTC. The entire variable domain, with the rest obtained from reference TRBV30 and TRBJ2-1, is as follows: SQTIHQWPATLVQPVGSPLSLECTVEGTSNPNLYWYRQAAGRGLQLLFYSVGIGQISSEVPQNLSASRPQDRQFILSSKKLLLSDSGFYLCAWSPSTRAPYNEQFFGPGTRLTVL.

The chain links TRBV28 to TRBJ1-2; 7 bases map to TRBD1. V shed 7 bases, J shed 4 bases, and the junction held 6 bases outside the gene matches. Per the germline V gene, CDR1 is MDHEN and CDR2 is SYDVKM. CDR3 length equals 13 residues. CDR3 sequence: CASNVGTAYGYTF. As DNA, the CDR3 is TGTGCCAGCAACGTCGGGACAGCCTATGGCTACACCTTC.

The rearrangement uses TRBV5-1 and TRBJ2-7; D perhaps matches TRBD2 (6 bases). This CDR3 is built from 13 residues. Trimming cost V 8 bases and J 2 bases, with 14 bases left between them. Germline V CDR1 and CDR2: SGHRS, YFSETQ. This CDR3 reads CARRIAVAYEQYF. In DNA, the CDR3 is TGCGCCAGGCGTATAGCGGTCGCCTACGAGCAGTACTTC.